The sequence of this T cell receptor beta chain was determined in a study of T cell responses to AZD1222 COVID-19 vaccine. General study results and limits: Repertoires in all cases were sampled only once the peak T cell response had passed. Vaccine-related CD4 TCRs covered spike, predominating at 160-218 and 743-854. Among spike-specific TCRs, nearly half reportedly target unmutated variant regions.

TCRdb keeps only in-frame clones here, not all; method: immunoSEQ multiplex PCR. The sample lists some 120,000 clones, 85% to 90% seen once, with over 7.5% in the top ten. Comment on this clone: The antigen remains undetermined.

CDR1 is GTSNPN, CDR2 SVGIG, per germline (reference sequence). V lost 4 bases to trimming and J lost 2 bases, with 8 bases between them. CDR3 length: 12 amino acids. This sample comprised peripheral blood, obtained on day 0 of AZD1222 vaccination. This rearrangement joins TRBV30 to TRBJ1-2; a possible D gene is TRBD1 (6 bases). The receptor was derived from an adult in good health. The CDR3 sequence: CAWNTGNYGYTF. Written as DNA, the CDR3 is TGTGCCTGGAACACAGGGAACTATGGCTACACCTTC.